This T cell receptor (beta chain) comes out of a study of CD8 T cells in acute hepatitis C reinfection. Overall study: TCRbeta of HCV NS3-1073-specific CD8+ T cells was profiled.

Time point noted: naive CD8 control sorted from an acute-time-point sample. Profiled with immunoSEQ multiplex PCR; TCRdb holds only in-frame clones, not every one. The sample holds about 38,000 clones, around 87% seen once. The source is a young man with chronic hepatitis C. Sequencing input: naive CD8+ T cells from PBMCs.

This CDR3 reads CASSLRSQIGEWYGYTF. The CDR3 DNA follows: TGTGCCAGCAGTTTAAGGTCTCAGATTGGAGAATGGTATGGCTACACCTTC. This chain links TRBV27 with TRBJ1-2; unclear D gene. CDR3 length: 17 amino acids. Germline lookup yields CDR1 MNHEY and CDR2 SMNVEV (reference sequence). The V and J ends lost 2 bases and 5 bases respectively, with 21 bases between them.